Here is one T cell receptor beta chain with its context. This clone was seen a handful of times. Its target antigen remains unknown. No much larger clone is present one base from it, and per-base qualities are unavailable. The data were taken from a study of radiotherapy plus CTLA-4 blockade in lung cancer (dated by TCRdb to 2017 to 2018). For the wider study: Objective responses were observed in 18% of enrolled patients, and disease control was achieved in 25% to 40%. Here is what the overall study found, with its caveats: After treatment with radiotherapy and ipilimumab, TCR clones that came from tumors expanded in the peripheral blood. Increased serum interferon-beta after radiation, together with early dynamic changes in blood T cell clones, were reported to be the strongest predictors of response.

The CDR3 runs 18 amino acids, cysteine and phenylalanine included. Only the CDR3 portion is preserved as DNA: 54 bases, with reading frame beginning at the first base. CDR1 and CDR2, per the germline V gene (reference sequence), are LNHDA and SQIVND. Trimming leaves V shorter by 1 base and J shorter by 2 bases, with the junction holding 8 bases beyond the gene matches. Receptors were amplified or captured by the immunoSEQ multiplex PCR assay. Sourced from immuneACCESS, this table was stored by TCRdb with only in-frame sequences that have V and J called. A share of the clones is absent; for the studies checked, an unresolved V gene accounts for under half, and the remainder has no known explanation. The sample profile shows about 87,000 clones; around nine tenths of them were found once. Of the sample, 16% is held by the ten largest clones. In this study, focal radiation therapy paired with CTLA-4 blockade (ipilimumab) was tested in patients who had chemo-refractory metastatic non-small-cell lung cancer.

The sequence links TRBV19 to TRBJ2-3; TRBD2 aligns with 11 central bases. The sequence was collected from a human donor with non-small cell lung cancer that progressed on radiotherapy plus ipilimumab. The material was peripheral blood, obtained from a patient treated with radiotherapy plus ipilimumab. The CDR3 sequence is CASSIAPLAGAFTDTQYF. In nucleotides, the sequence is TGTGCCAGTAGTATAGCCCCACTAGCGGGAGCCTTCACAGATACGCAGTATTTT.